Each of the 8 T cell receptor beta chains below was sequenced from the same sample in a study of OX40 agonist ivuxolimab in advanced cancers. TCRdb's table, derived via immunoSEQ multiplex PCR, lists solely in-frame clones and lacks some. In the table there are more than 45,000 clones, approximately 91% of which are singletons. The sequences come from CD4+ or CD8+ T cells sorted from blood, collected in a trial of the OX40 agonist ivuxolimab. These receptors came from an adult with an advanced solid tumor such as melanoma, head and neck, liver or kidney cancer.

The CDR3 region is CASSYSGGYTGELFF. The CDR3 coding sequence is TGTGCCAGCAGTTACAGCGGGGGATACACCGGGGAGCTGTTTTTT. The chain combines TRBV6-6 with TRBJ2-2; 8 bases are a match to TRBD2. Trimming took 2 bases from V and 3 from J; bases not matched to a gene: 2. Germline assignment: CDR1 MNHNY and CDR2 SVGAGI (reference sequence). The CDR3 runs 15 residues.

Details on this clone: The sample holds other DNA sequences that translate to the same CDR3. Here the CDR3 reads CASRPLSTSGGAADTQYF. CDR3 DNA: TGTGCCAGCAGGCCTTTAAGCACTAGCGGGGGGGCGGCAGATACGCAGTATTTT. This sequence joins TRBV27 and TRBJ2-3; TRBD2 agrees at 13 bases. J was trimmed by 4 bases and V by 6 bases; bases with no gene match: 13. Germline loops: CDR1 MNHEY, CDR2 SMNVEV (reference sequence). The CDR3 is 18 amino acids.

This chain joins TRBV19 and TRBJ1-2; D not certain. Germline CDR1 LNHDA, CDR2 SQIVND (reference sequence). The CDR3 runs to 14 residues. The V end lost 6 bases, the J end lost 2 bases, and 13 bases lay between the germline ends. In nucleotides, the CDR3 is TGTGCCAGTAGCCCCAGCATTTCCAACTATGGCTACACCTTC. Protein: CASSPSISNYGYTF.

V and J are TRBV6-1 and TRBJ1-1; D unresolved. Trimming cost V 8 bases and J 5 bases, with 18 bases left between them. Germline-derived CDR1 and CDR2 are MNHNS and SASEGT. The CDR3 has 14 amino acids. DNA of the CDR3: TGTGCCAGCCCCGAATGGGTGGAGCGGACTGAAGCTTTCTTT. Translated, it gives CASPEWVERTEAFF.

CDR3 protein: CSAGPYEQYV. CDR3 bases: TGCAGTGCTGGGCCTTACGAGCAGTACGTC. This chain uses TRBV20-1 with TRBJ2-7, with unresolved D. V dropped 5 bases and J dropped 4 bases, with 6 bases sitting between them. The CDR3 runs to 10 residues. Germline values: CDR1 DFQATT, CDR2 SNEGSKA (reference sequence).

The chain links TRBV11-3 to TRBJ2-1, with D uncertain. V dropped 3 bases and J dropped 5 bases, with 8 bases sitting between them. The CDR3 is made up of 13 amino acids. Germline CDR1 and CDR2: SGHNT and YENEEA. CDR3 amino acids: CASSFTSHNEQFF. As DNA, the CDR3 is TGTGCCAGCAGCTTCACCAGCCACAATGAGCAGTTCTTC.

The chain uses TRBV5-6 and TRBJ2-6; 9 positions match TRBD1. CDR1 is SGHDT and CDR2 is YYEEEE in the germline V gene. Germline trimming cut 0 bases from V and 0 bases from J; bases unmatched to any gene: 4. The CDR3 spans 18 residues. In DNA, the CDR3 is TGTGCCAGCAGCTTGGATGGGACAGGGTCCTCTGGGGCCAACGTCCTGACTTTC. Translating gives CASSLDGTGSSGANVLTF.

The gene calls are TRBV7-2 and TRBJ2-3; D could derive from TRBD1 or TRBD2 (5 bases each). The germline gives CDR1 SGHTA, CDR2 FQGNSA. There are 14 residues in the CDR3. The V gene lost 3 bases and the J gene lost 2 bases, with 9 bases spanning the gap. CDR3: CASSFREITDTQYF. CDR3 DNA: TGTGCCAGCAGCTTCAGGGAGATCACAGATACGCAGTATTTT.